This entry concerns a single TCR beta chain. In terms of age and location, participants ranged from roughly 18 to 90 years and lived in 24 US areas. The CDR3 has 15 residues. The V gene end was trimmed by 4 bases and the J gene end by 7 bases; junction bases not matched to a gene: 10. The germline V gene has CDR1 LNHDA and CDR2 SQIVND (reference sequence). Assay used: immunoSEQ multiplex PCR; TCRdb lists only in-frame clones, some missing. The sample contains around 130,000 clones, 80% to 90% of which appear only once. These data belong to a study of blood T cell repertoires in COVID-19. The sequencing input was PBMCs or T cells enriched from blood (not recorded which). The sequence was collected from a woman between 45 and 60 years old with acute COVID-19. This chain joins TRBV19 and TRBJ2-1; 7 nucleotides match TRBD2. The CDR3 region has the DNA TGTGCCAGTAGTACCTTAGCGGGCCGGGGGAATGAGCAGTTCTTC. Amino acid sequence: CASSTLAGRGNEQFF.